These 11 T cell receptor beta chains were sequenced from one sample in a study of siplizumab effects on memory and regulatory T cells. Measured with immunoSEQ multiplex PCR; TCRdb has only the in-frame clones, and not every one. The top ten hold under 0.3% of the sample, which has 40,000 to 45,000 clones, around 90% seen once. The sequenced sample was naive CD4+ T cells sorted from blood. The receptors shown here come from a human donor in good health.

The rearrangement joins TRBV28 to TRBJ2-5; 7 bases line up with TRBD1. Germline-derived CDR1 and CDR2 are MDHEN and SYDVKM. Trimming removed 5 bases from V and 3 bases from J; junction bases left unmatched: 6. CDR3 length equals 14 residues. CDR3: CASSPGQDKETQYF. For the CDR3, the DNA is TGTGCCAGCAGTCCCGGACAGGATAAAGAGACCCAGTACTTC. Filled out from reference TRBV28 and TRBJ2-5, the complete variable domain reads DVKVTQSSRYLVKRTGEKVFLECVQDMDHENMFWYRQDPGLGLRLIYFSYDVKMKEKGDIPEGYSVSREKKERFSLILESASTNQTSMYLCASSPGQDKETQYFGPGTRLLVL.

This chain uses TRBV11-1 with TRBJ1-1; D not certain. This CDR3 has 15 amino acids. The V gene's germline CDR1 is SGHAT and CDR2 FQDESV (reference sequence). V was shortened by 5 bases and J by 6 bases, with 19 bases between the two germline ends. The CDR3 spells CASSGHLIEAAEAFF. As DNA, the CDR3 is TGTGCCAGCAGCGGGCATTTGATCGAGGCGGCTGAAGCTTTCTTT.

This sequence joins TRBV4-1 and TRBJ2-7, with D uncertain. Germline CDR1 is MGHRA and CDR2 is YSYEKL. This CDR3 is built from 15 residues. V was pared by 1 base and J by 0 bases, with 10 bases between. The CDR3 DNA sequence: TGCGCCAGCAGCCAAGCGGTACAGCTCTCCTACGAGCAGTACTTC. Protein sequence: CASSQAVQLSYEQYF.

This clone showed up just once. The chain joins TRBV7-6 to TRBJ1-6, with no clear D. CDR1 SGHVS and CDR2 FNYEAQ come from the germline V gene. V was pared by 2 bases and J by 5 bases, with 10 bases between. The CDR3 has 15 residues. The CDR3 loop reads CASSLRTADNSPLHF. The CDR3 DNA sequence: TGTGCCAGCAGCTTAAGGACGGCAGATAATTCACCCCTCCACTTT.

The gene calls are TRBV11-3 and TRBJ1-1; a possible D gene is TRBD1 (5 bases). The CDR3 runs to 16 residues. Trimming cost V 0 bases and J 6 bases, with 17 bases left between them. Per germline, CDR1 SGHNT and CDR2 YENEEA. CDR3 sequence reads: CASSLDTLFRDAEAFF. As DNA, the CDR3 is TGTGCCAGCAGCTTAGACACCCTATTTCGGGACGCTGAAGCTTTCTTT.

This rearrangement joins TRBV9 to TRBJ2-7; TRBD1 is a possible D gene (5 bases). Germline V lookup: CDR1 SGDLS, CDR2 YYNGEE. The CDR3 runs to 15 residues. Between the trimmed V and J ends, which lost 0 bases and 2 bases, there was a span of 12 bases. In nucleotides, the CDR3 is TGTGCCAGCAGCGTAGGCAATCAGGGTCCCTACGAGCAGTACTTC. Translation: CASSVGNQGPYEQYF.

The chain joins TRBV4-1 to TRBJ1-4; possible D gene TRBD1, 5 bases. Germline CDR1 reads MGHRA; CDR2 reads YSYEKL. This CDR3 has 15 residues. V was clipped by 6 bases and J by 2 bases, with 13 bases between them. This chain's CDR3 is CASSPPGRTNEKLFF. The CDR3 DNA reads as TGCGCCAGCAGTCCTCCGGGACGTACTAATGAAAAACTGTTTTTT.

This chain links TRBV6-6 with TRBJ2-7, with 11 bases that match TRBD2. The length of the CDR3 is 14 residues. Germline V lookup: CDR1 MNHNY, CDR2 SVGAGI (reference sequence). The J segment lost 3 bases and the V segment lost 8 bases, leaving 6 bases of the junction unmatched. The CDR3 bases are TGTGCCAGCCGAGCTAGCGGGGGGCTCTACGAGCAGTACTTC. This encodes CASRASGGLYEQYF.

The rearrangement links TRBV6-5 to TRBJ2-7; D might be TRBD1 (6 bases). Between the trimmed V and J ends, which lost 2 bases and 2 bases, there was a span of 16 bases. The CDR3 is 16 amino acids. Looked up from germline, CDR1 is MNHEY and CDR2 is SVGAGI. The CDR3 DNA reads TGTGCCAGCAGTTACACCTTACAGGGACAAACCTACGAGCAGTACTTC. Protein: CASSYTLQGQTYEQYF.

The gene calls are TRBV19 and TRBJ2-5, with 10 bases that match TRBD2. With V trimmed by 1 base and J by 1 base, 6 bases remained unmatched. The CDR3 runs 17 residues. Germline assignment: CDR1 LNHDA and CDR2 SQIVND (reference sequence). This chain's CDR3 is CASSIVPSGGLQETQYF. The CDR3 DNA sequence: TGTGCCAGTAGTATAGTACCTAGCGGGGGTCTCCAAGAGACCCAGTACTTC.

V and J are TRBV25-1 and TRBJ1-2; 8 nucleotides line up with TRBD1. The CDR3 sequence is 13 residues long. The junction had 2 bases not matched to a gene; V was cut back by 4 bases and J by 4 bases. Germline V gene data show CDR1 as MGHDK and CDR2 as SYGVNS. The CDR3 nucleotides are TGTGCCAGCAGTGGCGGGACAGGCTATGGCTACACCTTC. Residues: CASSGGTGYGYTF.